These 5 T cell receptor beta chains share one sample of origin, sequenced in a study of blood T cell repertoires in COVID-19. Produced via immunoSEQ multiplex PCR; TCRdb's table is partial and in-frame only. The sample has more than 200,000 clones; approximately 86% are singletons. The sequenced sample consisted of peripheral blood. Source of these receptors: a woman aged 60-75 years with COVID-19, enrolled during active disease.

The chain couples TRBV28 to TRBJ2-7, with D maybe TRBD2 (6 bases). CDR1 and CDR2 from the germline V gene are MDHEN and SYDVKM. This CDR3 is 14 amino acids long. Deletions cut 7 bases from V and 5 bases from J, with 18 bases between. The chain's CDR3 is CASIQLGRSDEQYF. CDR3 sequence (DNA): TGTGCCAGCATCCAGCTCGGGAGAAGCGACGAGCAGTACTTC.

The chain carries TRBV19 and TRBJ1-3; TRBD1 matches at 12 bases. After removal of 7 bases from V and 7 bases from J, the junction contained 5 bases not matched to a gene. Per the germline V gene, CDR1 is LNHDA and CDR2 is SQIVND (reference sequence). There are 14 residues in the CDR3. In nucleotides, the CDR3 is TGTGCCAGTATGGGACAGGGGGCGGCGAACACCATATATTTT. Translated: CASMGQGAANTIYF.

The CDR3 nucleotides are TGTGCCAGCAGCCTTGACAGCTATGGCTACACCTTC. Its translation: CASSLDSYGYTF. The genes are TRBV3-1 (or the pseudogene TRBV3-2) and TRBJ1-2; maybe TRBD1 (5 bases). Trimming took off 4 bases at V and 4 bases at J, with 7 bases between the two ends. This CDR3 comprises 12 residues. Germline V gene lookup returns CDR1 LGHDT and CDR2 YNNKEL (reference sequence).

This clone was counted once. The chain recombines TRBV3-1 (or the pseudogene TRBV3-2) with TRBJ2-1; 11 nucleotides agree with TRBD2. This CDR3 spans 16 amino acids. Germline V CDR1 and CDR2: LGHDT, YNNKEL (reference sequence). J gave up 6 bases and V 3 bases, and 7 bases lay outside the gene matches. CDR3 sequence (DNA): TGTGCCAGCAGCCACCGACTAGCGGGACTACTCAATGAGCAGTTCTTC. Encoded protein: CASSHRLAGLLNEQFF.

This rearrangement joins TRBV7-9 to TRBJ2-7, with 8 bases that match TRBD2. The CDR3 runs to 14 residues. Losses at the gene ends were 0 bases for V and 2 bases for J; bases not matched to a gene: 0. CDR1 and CDR2 (germline): SEHNR, FQNEAQ (reference sequence). CDR3 amino acids: CASSLAGLAYEQYF. CDR3 sequence (DNA): TGTGCCAGCAGCTTAGCGGGACTAGCCTACGAGCAGTACTTC.